The 5 T cell receptor beta chains below all came from one sample that was sequenced in a study of T cells after yellow fever vaccination. A single record per CDR3 protein comes from TCRdb applying MiXCR to the 5' RACE reads. The table has some 600,000 distinct CDR3 sequences, around 12% seen once. The specimen was PBMCs, collected on the day of the yellow fever booster vaccination. Receptors originate from a man aged 30 to 45 who received the YFV17D yellow fever vaccine.

The table lists this clonotype with a few counts. CDR3 loop: CASSVRVAGPVDEQFF. The CDR3 DNA is TGTGCCAGCAGCGTTCGGGTAGCGGGCCCGGTAGATGAGCAGTTCTTC. The chain has TRBV9 and TRBJ2-1; the match to TRBD2 covers 7 bases. V was pared by 2 bases and J by 8 bases, with 13 bases of the junction left unmatched. The CDR3 is 16 residues long. Germline assignment: CDR1 SGDLS and CDR2 YYNGEE.

The chain carries TRBV20-1 and TRBJ2-2; TRBD2 agrees at 7 bases. CDR1 and CDR2 (germline): DFQATT, SNEGSKA (reference sequence). The trim removed 1 base at V and 7 bases at J, leaving 6 bases unmatched. CDR3 length: 14 residues. The CDR3 loop is CSARVGGPGGELFF. The CDR3 bases are TGCAGTGCTAGAGTGGGAGGGCCTGGCGGGGAGCTGTTTTTT.

In this sample, this clonotype turned up a few times. The gene calls are TRBV2 and TRBJ2-1; possible D gene TRBD1, 5 bases. Trimming removed 6 bases from V and 5 bases from J, with 23 bases in between. The CDR3 has 17 amino acids. The germline CDR1 and CDR2 sequences are SNHLY and FYNNEI. DNA of the CDR3: TGTGCCAGCAGCCGACCACGCGGCAGGGCACCAGACAATGAGCAGTTCTTC. Its translation is CASSRPRGRAPDNEQFF.

The J gene is TRBJ2-7, the V gene TRBV5-1, with TRBD1 matching over 7 bases. Per the germline V gene, CDR1 is SGHRS and CDR2 is YFSETQ. The length of the CDR3 is 14 residues. Unmatched junction bases numbered 5, after V lost 0 bases and J lost 5 bases. The DNA for the CDR3 is TGCGCCAGCAGCTTGGGACAGGGTCTCGACGAGCAGTACTTC. Amino acids: CASSLGQGLDEQYF. The full variable domain, its missing parts supplied by reference TRBV5-1 and TRBJ2-7, is KAGVTQTPRYLIKTRGQQVTLSCSPISGHRSVSWYQQTPGQGLQFLFEYFSETQRNKGNFPGRFSGRQFSNSRSEMNVSTLELGDSALYLCASSLGQGLDEQYFGPGTRLTVT.

This clonotype was picked up a small number of times. Germline and junction disagree at one end, which may indicate a read error. The chain links TRBV6-1 to TRBJ2-5; possibly TRBD1 for D (5 bases). CDR3 length: 14 residues. Germline values: CDR1 MNHNS, CDR2 SASEGT. CDR3 sequence reads: CASSAQESQGTQYF. The CDR3 DNA follows: TGTGCCAGCAGTGCACAGGAATCCCAAGGGACCCAGTACTTC.